This entry describes one T cell receptor beta chain. Original handling: Estimated nucleated cell counts came from reference gene primer amplification. Using immunoSEQ multiplex PCR, the repertoire was profiled, and TCRdb retains in-frame clones only, with some absent. V and J calls and clone size come straight from that table; D and trimming were deduced from the DNA. The sample has approximately 250,000 clones; roughly 85% are singletons. The sample is drawn from a study of blood T cell repertoires in COVID-19. The wider study: Acute-phase and convalescent COVID-19 samples originated in the United States, Italy and Spain. The cDNA or gDNA used as material had been derived from T cells, B-cell-depleted T cells, or PBMCs.

Patients of the Seattle cohort, enrolled during active infection, were followed longitudinally. Sequencing input: peripheral blood. The receptor's source is a man aged 50-59 years with COVID-19, enrolled during active disease.

This CDR3 is CASSSGRFRAAFF. Written as DNA, the CDR3 is TGTGCCAGCAGCTCGGGCCGATTCAGGGCGGCTTTCTTT. This chain connects TRBV9 to TRBJ1-1; D may be TRBD1 (5 bases). The CDR3 contains 13 residues. The V gene's germline CDR1 is SGDLS and CDR2 YYNGEE. Deletions cut 4 bases from V and 11 bases from J, with 18 bases between.